Listed below are T cell receptor beta chains from one sample, sequenced in a study of blood T cell repertoires in COVID-19. Measured with immunoSEQ multiplex PCR; TCRdb has only the in-frame clones, and not every one. Here the sample spans 300,000 to 350,000 clones, 85% to 90% being singletons. The source material was PBMCs or T cells enriched from blood (not recorded which). Receptors originate from a woman between 25 and 40 years old who had recovered from COVID-19. Both conserved end residues are part of each CDR3. The D gene is left open where the match is weak. Not all rows give a size; the values are once, few, many and, for expanded clones, a class.

cdr3_nt: TGTGCCAGCAGCCCAGGACTAGAAGGGTACAATGAGCAGTTCTTC
cdr3_aa: CASSPGLEGYNEQFF
d_call: TRBD2
clone_size: NA
j_call: TRBJ2-1
v_call: TRBV11-2

cdr3_nt: TGTGCCAGCAGTGAGGGGCGAAATGGACATGGCTACACCTTC
cdr3_aa: CASSEGRNGHGYTF
d_call: NA
clone_size: NA
j_call: TRBJ1-2
v_call: TRBV2

cdr3_nt: TGTGCCTGGAGGACAGGGGGCATTGGTGCACCCCTCCACTTT
cdr3_aa: CAWRTGGIGAPLHF
d_call: TRBD1
clone_size: NA
j_call: TRBJ1-6
v_call: TRBV30

cdr3_nt: TGTGCCAGCAGTTTAATGCGGACAGAACCCCAGCATTTT
cdr3_aa: CASSLMRTEPQHF
d_call: NA
clone_size: once
j_call: TRBJ1-5
v_call: TRBV27

cdr3_nt: TGCAGCGTCGCCGGACAGGTCGCAGATACGCAGTATTTT
cdr3_aa: CSVAGQVADTQYF
d_call: TRBD1
clone_size: NA
j_call: TRBJ2-3
v_call: TRBV29-1

cdr3_nt: TGCGCCAGCAGCGGGCAGGGTGGGGCCTATGGCTACACCTTC
cdr3_aa: CASSGQGGAYGYTF
d_call: NA
clone_size: NA
j_call: TRBJ1-2
v_call: TRBV5-1

cdr3_nt: TGTGCCAGCAGCCCCGGCGACAGGGTGGGACGTGGCTACACCTTC
cdr3_aa: CASSPGDRVGRGYTF
d_call: TRBD1
clone_size: NA
j_call: TRBJ1-2
v_call: TRBV11-2

cdr3_nt: TGTGCCAGCAGTGCACAGGGAATGATGTTTTTT
cdr3_aa: CASSAQGMMFF
d_call: NA
clone_size: once
j_call: TRBJ1-4
v_call: TRBV2

cdr3_nt: TGCGCCAGCAGCTTGGCCCCACTAGCGGGAGCTTCCTACGAGCAGTACTTC
cdr3_aa: CASSLAPLAGASYEQYF
d_call: TRBD2
clone_size: NA
j_call: TRBJ2-7
v_call: TRBV5-1

cdr3_nt: TGTGCCAGCAGCGCTTACCGACTAGCGGGCACCGGGGAGCTGTTTTTT
cdr3_aa: CASSAYRLAGTGELFF
d_call: TRBD2
clone_size: NA
j_call: TRBJ2-2
v_call: TRBV5-6

cdr3_nt: TGTGCCAGCAGCTTAACTAGCTCCCACGAGCAGTACTTC
cdr3_aa: CASSLTSSHEQYF
d_call: NA
clone_size: NA
j_call: TRBJ2-7
v_call: TRBV7-2

cdr3_nt: TGTGCCAGCTCACCACCGGCAGGATCAGCTTTCTTT
cdr3_aa: CASSPPAGSAFF
d_call: NA
clone_size: NA
j_call: TRBJ1-1
v_call: TRBV18

cdr3_nt: TGTGCCATCAGTGTTATAGAGGGCTCTGGAAACACCATATATTTT
cdr3_aa: CAISVIEGSGNTIYF
d_call: NA
clone_size: NA
j_call: TRBJ1-3
v_call: TRBV10-3

cdr3_nt: TGTGCCGTCCGACAGGGGATTGGTGTTAACATTCAGTACTTC
cdr3_aa: CAVRQGIGVNIQYF
d_call: TRBD1
clone_size: NA
j_call: TRBJ2-4
v_call: TRBV2

cdr3_nt: TGTGCCAGCTCACCCGGAGGGATGGAGATGGGCTACACCTTC
cdr3_aa: CASSPGGMEMGYTF
d_call: NA
clone_size: NA
j_call: TRBJ1-2
v_call: TRBV18

cdr3_nt: TGCGCCAGCGCCGGGAGCTACAATGAGCAGTTCTTC
cdr3_aa: CASAGSYNEQFF
d_call: NA
clone_size: NA
j_call: TRBJ2-1
v_call: TRBV10-2

cdr3_nt: TGTGCCAGCAGGGTATCGGATGGGGGGACTGGGGCCAACGTCCTGACTTTC
cdr3_aa: CASRVSDGGTGANVLTF
d_call: NA
clone_size: NA
j_call: TRBJ2-6
v_call: TRBV28

cdr3_nt: TGCAGCGTTTCCGCCTCTACGGCAGGGTGGAAAGCAACTAATGAAAAACTGTTTTTT
cdr3_aa: CSVSASTAGWKATNEKLFF
d_call: NA
clone_size: NA
j_call: TRBJ1-4
v_call: TRBV29-1

cdr3_nt: TGTGCCAGCAGTTTCCGGGACAGGGTATACAATGAGCAGTTCTTC
cdr3_aa: CASSFRDRVYNEQFF
d_call: TRBD1
clone_size: NA
j_call: TRBJ2-1
v_call: TRBV27

cdr3_nt: TGTGCCAGCTCAATTCAGGGGGCGCAGGGCTACACCTTC
cdr3_aa: CASSIQGAQGYTF
d_call: TRBD1
clone_size: few
j_call: TRBJ1-2
v_call: TRBV18

cdr3_nt: TGTGCCAGCACTAGAGGGCCAACGGGTGGAAACACCATATATTTT
cdr3_aa: CASTRGPTGGNTIYF
d_call: NA
clone_size: NA
j_call: TRBJ1-3
v_call: TRBV6-5

cdr3_nt: TGTGCCAGCAGTTTATCGGACACCACAGATACGCAGTATTTT
cdr3_aa: CASSLSDTTDTQYF
d_call: NA
clone_size: NA
j_call: TRBJ2-3
v_call: TRBV27

cdr3_nt: TGTGCCAGTAGGGGACTAGCGGGAGTTAATGAGCAGTTCTTC
cdr3_aa: CASRGLAGVNEQFF
d_call: TRBD2
clone_size: NA
j_call: TRBJ2-1
v_call: TRBV19

cdr3_nt: TGTGCCAGCAGCTTAATAGGGGAAGGCGAGCAGTACTTC
cdr3_aa: CASSLIGEGEQYF
d_call: NA
clone_size: NA
j_call: TRBJ2-7
v_call: TRBV7-9

cdr3_nt: TGTGCCTGGAAAGGGGACACACTTCAACTGTTTTTT
cdr3_aa: CAWKGDTLQLFF
d_call: NA
clone_size: once
j_call: TRBJ1-4
v_call: TRBV30

cdr3_nt: TGTGCCAGCAGCCCAGGGGGCTCTGGGTATAATTCACCCCTCCACTTT
cdr3_aa: CASSPGGSGYNSPLHF
d_call: TRBD1
clone_size: NA
j_call: TRBJ1-6
v_call: TRBV27

cdr3_nt: TGTGCCAGCAGTTACTCCGGGACTAGCGAGGCAGGTACGCAGTATTTT
cdr3_aa: CASSYSGTSEAGTQYF
d_call: TRBD2
clone_size: NA
j_call: TRBJ2-3
v_call: TRBV6-5